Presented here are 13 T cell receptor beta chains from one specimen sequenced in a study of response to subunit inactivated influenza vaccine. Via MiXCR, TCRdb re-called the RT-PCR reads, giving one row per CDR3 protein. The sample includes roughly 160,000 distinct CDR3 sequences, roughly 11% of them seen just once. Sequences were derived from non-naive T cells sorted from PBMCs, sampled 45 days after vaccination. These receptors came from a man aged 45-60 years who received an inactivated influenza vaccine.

In DNA form, the CDR3 reads TGTGCCTGGAGCCTAGCGGGGGGGTTTGAGACCCAGTACTTC. This sequence encodes CAWSLAGGFETQYF. This chain links TRBV30 with TRBJ2-5; 12 positions agree with TRBD2. After removal of 3 bases from V and 5 bases from J, the junction contained 4 bases not matched to a gene. The CDR3 sequence is 14 residues long. Germline assignment: CDR1 GTSNPN and CDR2 SVGIG (reference sequence).

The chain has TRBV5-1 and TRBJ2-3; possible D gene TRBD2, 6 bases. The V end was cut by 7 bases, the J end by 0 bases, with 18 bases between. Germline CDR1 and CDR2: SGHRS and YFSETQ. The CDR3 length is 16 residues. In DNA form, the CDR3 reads TGCGCCAGCTCGTCGGGAGTGCATTCTAGCACAGATACGCAGTATTTT. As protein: CASSSGVHSSTDTQYF.

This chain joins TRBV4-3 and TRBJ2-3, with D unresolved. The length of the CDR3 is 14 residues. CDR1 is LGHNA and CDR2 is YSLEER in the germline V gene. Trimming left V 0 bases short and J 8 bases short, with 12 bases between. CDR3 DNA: TGCGCCAGCAGCCAAGATCAGTTAGCTCGTACGCAGTATTTT. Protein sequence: CASSQDQLARTQYF.

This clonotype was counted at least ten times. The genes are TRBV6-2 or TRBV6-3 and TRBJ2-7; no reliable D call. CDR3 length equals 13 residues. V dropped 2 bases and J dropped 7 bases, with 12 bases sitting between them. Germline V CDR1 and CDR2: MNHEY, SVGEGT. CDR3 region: CASSYRGKWEQYF. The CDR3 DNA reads TGTGCCAGCAGTTACCGTGGAAAGTGGGAGCAGTACTTC.

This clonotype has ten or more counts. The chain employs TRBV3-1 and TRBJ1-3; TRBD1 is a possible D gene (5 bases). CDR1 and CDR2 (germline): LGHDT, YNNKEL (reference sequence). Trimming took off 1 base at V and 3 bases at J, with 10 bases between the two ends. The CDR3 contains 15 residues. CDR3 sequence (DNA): TGTGCCAGCAGCCAAGGACAGCAAATTGGAAACACCATATATTTT. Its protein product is CASSQGQQIGNTIYF.

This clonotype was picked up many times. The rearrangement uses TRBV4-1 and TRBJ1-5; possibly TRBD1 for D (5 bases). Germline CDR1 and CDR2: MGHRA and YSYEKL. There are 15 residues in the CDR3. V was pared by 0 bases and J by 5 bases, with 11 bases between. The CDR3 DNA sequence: TGCGCCAGCAGCCAAGACCCCCAGGGTGATCAGCCCCAGCATTTT. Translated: CASSQDPQGDQPQHF.

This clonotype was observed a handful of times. The CDR3 protein is CASSQEGSLQPQHF. Written as DNA, the CDR3 is TGTGCCAGCAGCCAGGAGGGTTCGCTTCAGCCCCAGCATTTT. The chain combines TRBV12-3 or TRBV12-4 with TRBJ1-5; D gene ambiguous. This CDR3 spans 14 amino acids. V was shortened by 6 bases and J by 6 bases, with 15 bases between the two germline ends.

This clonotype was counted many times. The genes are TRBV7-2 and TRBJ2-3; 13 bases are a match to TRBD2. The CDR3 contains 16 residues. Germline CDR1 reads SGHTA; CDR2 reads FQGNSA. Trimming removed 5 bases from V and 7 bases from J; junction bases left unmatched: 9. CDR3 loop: CASSTRLAGGVNTQYF. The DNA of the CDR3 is TGTGCCAGCAGCACCCGACTAGCGGGAGGAGTAAATACGCAGTATTTT. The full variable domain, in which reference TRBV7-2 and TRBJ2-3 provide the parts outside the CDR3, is GAGVSQSPSNKVTEKGKDVELRCDPISGHTALYWYRQSLGQGLEFLIYFQGNSAPDKSGLPSDRFSAERTGGSVSTLTIQRTQQEDSAVYLCASSTRLAGGVNTQYFGPGTRLTVL.

The CDR3 loop reads CASSFAGGPDEQFF. The CDR3 DNA reads as TGTGCCAGCAGTTTCGCGGGGGGGCCGGATGAGCAGTTCTTC. The chain employs TRBV12-3 or TRBV12-4 and TRBJ2-1, with 9 bases aligning to TRBD2. After removal of 3 bases from V and 8 bases from J, the junction contained 5 bases not matched to a gene. This CDR3 is built from 14 residues.

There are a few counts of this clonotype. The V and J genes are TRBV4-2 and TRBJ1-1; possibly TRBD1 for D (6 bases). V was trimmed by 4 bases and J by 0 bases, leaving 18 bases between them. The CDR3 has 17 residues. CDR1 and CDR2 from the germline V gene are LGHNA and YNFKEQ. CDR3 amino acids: CASSRDRRQEMNTEAFF. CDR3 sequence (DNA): TGTGCCAGCAGCCGAGACCGCCGACAGGAGATGAACACTGAAGCTTTCTTT.

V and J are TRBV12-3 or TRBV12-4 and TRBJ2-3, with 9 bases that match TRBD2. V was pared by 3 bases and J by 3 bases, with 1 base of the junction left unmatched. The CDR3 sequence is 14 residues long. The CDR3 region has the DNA TGTGCCAGCAGTTTGGGACTAGCAACAGATACGCAGTATTTT. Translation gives CASSLGLATDTQYF.

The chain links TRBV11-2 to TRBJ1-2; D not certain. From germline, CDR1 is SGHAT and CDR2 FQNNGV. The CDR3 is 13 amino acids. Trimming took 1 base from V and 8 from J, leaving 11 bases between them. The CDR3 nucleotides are TGTGCCAGCAGCTTAGGGCCAGGCCGGGGCTACACCTTC. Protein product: CASSLGPGRGYTF.

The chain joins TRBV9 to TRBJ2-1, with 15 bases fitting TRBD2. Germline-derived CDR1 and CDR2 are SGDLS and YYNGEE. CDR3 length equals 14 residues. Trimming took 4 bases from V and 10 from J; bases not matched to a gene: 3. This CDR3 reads CASSRGLAGGEQFF. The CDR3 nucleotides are TGTGCCAGCAGCCGGGGACTAGCGGGAGGAGAGCAGTTCTTC.